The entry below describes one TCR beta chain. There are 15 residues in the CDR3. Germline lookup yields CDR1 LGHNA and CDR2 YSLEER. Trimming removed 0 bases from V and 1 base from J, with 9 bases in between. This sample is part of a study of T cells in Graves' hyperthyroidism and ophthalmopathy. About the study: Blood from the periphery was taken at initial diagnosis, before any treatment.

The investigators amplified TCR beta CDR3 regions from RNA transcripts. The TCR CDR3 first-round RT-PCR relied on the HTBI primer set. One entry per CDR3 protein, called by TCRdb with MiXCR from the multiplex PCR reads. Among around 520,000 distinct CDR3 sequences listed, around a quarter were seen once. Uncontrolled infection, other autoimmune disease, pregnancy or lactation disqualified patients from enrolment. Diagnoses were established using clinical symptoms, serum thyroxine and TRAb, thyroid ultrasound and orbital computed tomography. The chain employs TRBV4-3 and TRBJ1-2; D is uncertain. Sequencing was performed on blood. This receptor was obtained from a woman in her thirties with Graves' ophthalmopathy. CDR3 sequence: CASSQEMGNNYGYTF. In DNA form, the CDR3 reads TGCGCCAGCAGCCAAGAAATGGGCAATAACTATGGCTACACCTTC.